The 12 T cell receptor beta chains reported below all come from one sample, sequenced in a study of technical replicates of blood from a few donors. Some clones are missing from TCRdb's copy, which holds only in-frame ones; the method was immunoSEQ multiplex PCR. The data contain roughly 50,000 clones, about 95% of them singletons. Sequenced input: PBMCs. The receptors here all came from a human donor in good health. Some clones in this sample may be carry-over from other donors' samples.

This sequence joins TRBV6-5 and TRBJ1-6; 7 bases are shared with TRBD1. The V gene end was trimmed by 4 bases and the J gene end by 8 bases; junction bases not matched to a gene: 11. CDR3 size: 16 residues. Germline-derived CDR1 and CDR2 are MNHEY and SVGAGI. For the CDR3, the DNA is TGTGCCAGCAGTTCAGGACAGGATCTACTGCATTCACCCCTCCACTTT. Translated: CASSSGQDLLHSPLHF.

The genes are TRBV25-1 and TRBJ1-2, with TRBD1 identical over 7 bases. Germline CDR1 reads MGHDK; CDR2 reads SYGVNS. This CDR3 region has 14 residues. The V segment lost 5 bases and the J segment 3 bases; nucleotides outside the gene matches: 6. The CDR3 DNA reads TGTGCCAGCAGTAACAGGGGTGCCGACTATGGCTACACCTTC. Amino acids: CASSNRGADYGYTF.

This chain uses TRBV5-4 with TRBJ2-3, with 8 bases aligning to TRBD2. The V and J ends lost 4 bases and 5 bases, in that order; junction bases with no gene match: 12. CDR3 length: 16 residues. Germline values: CDR1 SGHNT, CDR2 YYREEE (reference sequence). The DNA of the CDR3 is TGTGCCAGCAGCGAATACGGGACTAGGGGAGGAGATACGCAGTATTTT. Translated: CASSEYGTRGGDTQYF.

The chain links TRBV6-1 to TRBJ2-4, with 12 bases identical to TRBD2. CDR3 size: 14 residues. Trimming at V came to 7 bases and at J to 8 bases, leaving 6 bases not matched to a gene. CDR1 is MNHNS and CDR2 is SASEGT in the germline V gene. Here the CDR3 DNA reads TGTGCCAGCAAGCCTAGCGGGGGGGTCTACATTCAGTACTTC. Amino acids: CASKPSGGVYIQYF.

V is TRBV28 and J is TRBJ2-2; TRBD1 matches at 8 bases. The germline V gene has CDR1 MDHEN and CDR2 SYDVKM. V shed 5 bases, J shed 7 bases, and the junction held 15 bases outside the gene matches. The CDR3 is 17 residues long. The CDR3 sequence is CASSPSPGQGFGGELFF. The CDR3 DNA reads as TGTGCCAGCAGTCCAAGTCCCGGACAGGGATTTGGCGGGGAGCTGTTTTTT.

This clone was picked up one time. V and J are TRBV7-9 and TRBJ2-2, with 7 bases that match TRBD2. V lost 8 bases and J lost 2; bases outside the gene matches: 5. The CDR3 spans 14 residues. From germline, CDR1 is SEHNR and CDR2 FQNEAQ (reference sequence). This CDR3 reads CASRPGGNTGELFF. CDR3 sequence (DNA): TGTGCCAGCCGCCCGGGGGGAAACACCGGGGAGCTGTTTTTT.

DNA of the CDR3: TGCGCCAGCAGCCAAGGACAGGGGATAACTGGAAACACCATATATTTT. It encodes CASSQGQGITGNTIYF. The chain joins TRBV4-3 to TRBJ1-3; 8 nucleotides line up with TRBD1. Germline CDR1 reads LGHNA; CDR2 reads YSLEER. The CDR3 sequence is 16 residues long. The trim removed 1 base at V and 2 bases at J, leaving 4 bases unmatched.

The CDR3 region has the DNA TGTGCCAGCAGTGGAGTGGGAGCCAGCACAGATACGCAGTATTTT. This gives the protein CASSGVGASTDTQYF. This sequence joins TRBV2 and TRBJ2-3; possible D gene TRBD2, 5 bases. The CDR3 runs 15 residues. CDR1 SNHLY and CDR2 FYNNEI come from the germline V gene. V was pared by 4 bases and J by 0 bases, with 11 bases between.

The chain combines TRBV7-9 with TRBJ2-1; possible D gene TRBD2, 7 bases. Trimming removed 3 bases from V and 8 bases from J, with 14 bases in between. Germline CDR1 and CDR2: SEHNR and FQNEAQ (reference sequence). The CDR3 sequence is 14 residues long. CDR3 residues: CASSFSRGADEQFF. Written as DNA, the CDR3 is TGTGCCAGCAGCTTCTCCCGGGGGGCTGATGAGCAGTTCTTC.

The chain combines TRBV11-2 with TRBJ2-1; 8 bases fit TRBD2. Germline V gene sequence: CDR1 SGHAT, CDR2 FQNNGV. V dropped 7 bases and J dropped 8; count of bases not matched to a gene: 16. The CDR3 is 16 residues long. The CDR3 loop reads CASTEVGLVRSYEQFF. The DNA of the CDR3 is TGTGCCAGCACCGAAGTGGGACTAGTAAGGTCCTATGAGCAGTTCTTC.

The rearrangement uses TRBV12-2 and TRBJ2-5; the table assigns TRBD2, which was not confirmed against the DNA. TRBV12-2 is classified as a pseudogene. The CDR3 totals 16 residues. This CDR3 reads CASRLLLAGNQETQYF. The DNA of the CDR3 is TGTGCAAGTCGCTTACTCCTAGCGGGTAACCAAGAGACCCAGTACTTC.

CDR3 amino acids: CASSTTGPSAFF. DNA for the CDR3: TGTGCCAGCAGCACGACAGGCCCGTCGGCTTTCTTT. The chain joins TRBV7-9 to TRBJ1-1; D might be TRBD1 (6 bases). The CDR3 has 12 amino acids. With 5 bases removed from V and 11 bases from J, the gap between germline ends came to 15 bases. Germline V gives CDR1 SEHNR, CDR2 FQNEAQ (reference sequence).